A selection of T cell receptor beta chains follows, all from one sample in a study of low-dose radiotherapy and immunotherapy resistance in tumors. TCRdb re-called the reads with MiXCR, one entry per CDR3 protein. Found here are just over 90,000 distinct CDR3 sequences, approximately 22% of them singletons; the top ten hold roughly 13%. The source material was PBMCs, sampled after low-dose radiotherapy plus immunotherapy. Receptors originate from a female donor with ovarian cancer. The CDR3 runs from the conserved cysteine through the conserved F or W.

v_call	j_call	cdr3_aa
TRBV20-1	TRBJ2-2	CSARELAGGNTGELFF
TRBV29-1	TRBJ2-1	CSGEGLAGDEQFF
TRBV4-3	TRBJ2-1	CASSQLQTGPYNEQFF
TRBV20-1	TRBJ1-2	CSAWAQKFLYGYTF
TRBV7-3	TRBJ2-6	CASSLVGQGALGANVLTF
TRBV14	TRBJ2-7	CASSQDLARQYF
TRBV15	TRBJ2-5	CATSRDPWSASGRAREETQYF
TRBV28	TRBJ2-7	CASSGRTGGGSGQYF
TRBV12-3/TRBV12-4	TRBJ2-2	CASTSGTGGNGELFF
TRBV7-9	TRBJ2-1	CASSLGLRYNEQFF
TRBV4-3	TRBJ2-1	CASSQDFRTDASYNEQFF
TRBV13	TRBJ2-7	CASSSGLAGGNEQYF
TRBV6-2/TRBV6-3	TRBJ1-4	CASSYSGNLNEKLFF
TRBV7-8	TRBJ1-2	CASSLVVDYGYTF
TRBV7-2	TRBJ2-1	CASSLWWEQFF
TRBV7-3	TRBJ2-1	CASSPRLPPGSDNEQFF
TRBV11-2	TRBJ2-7	CASSFGLAGVYEQYF
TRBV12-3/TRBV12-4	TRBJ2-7	CASSSDTYEQYF
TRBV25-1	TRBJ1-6	CASSESKGTDSPLHF
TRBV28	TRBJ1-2	CASSLWTGDGGYTF
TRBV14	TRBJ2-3	CASSRGTSGGYDTQYF
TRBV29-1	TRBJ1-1	CSAGTMNTEAFF
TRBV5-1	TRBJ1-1	CASSPGQPNTEAFF
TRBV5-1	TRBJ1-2	CASSEDGYYGYTF
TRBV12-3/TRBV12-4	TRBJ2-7	CASSRALSSSYEQYF
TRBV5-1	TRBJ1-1	CASRDRVDTEAFF
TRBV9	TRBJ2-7	CASSVGGGSEQYF
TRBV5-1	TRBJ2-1	CASSFGTLPLSYNEQFF
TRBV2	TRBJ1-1	CASSAPGGITEAFF
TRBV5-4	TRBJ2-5	CASSLKGPETQYF
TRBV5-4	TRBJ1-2	CASSLAGQDYGYTF
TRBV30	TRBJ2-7	CAWSIVNYEQYF
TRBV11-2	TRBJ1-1	CASSLGGLNTEAFF
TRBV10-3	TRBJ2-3	CAISASGLTDTQYF
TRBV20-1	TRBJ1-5	CSARQGPSNQPQHF
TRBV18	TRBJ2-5	CASSLRTSGQELETQYF
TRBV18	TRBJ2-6	CASSTLRQGLSSGANVLTF
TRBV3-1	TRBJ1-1	CASSQTGDTEAFF